The clone carrying this T cell receptor beta chain was counted only a few times. Its antigen is still unknown. With iRepertoire HTBI primers and Arm-PCR of CDR3 regions, TCR beta libraries were built. TCRdb analysed the multiplex PCR reads with MiXCR anew, one entry per CDR3 protein. Of about 560,000 distinct CDR3 sequences in the sample, about 15% were seen once. V shed 0 bases and J shed 4 bases, with 3 bases lying between them. Germline V gene lookup returns CDR1 SEHNR and CDR2 FQNEAQ (reference sequence). The CDR3 contains 13 residues. Described time point: newly diagnosed GD, antithyroid drugs for less than 3 months. PBMC-extracted RNA yielded the TCR library. EDTA tubes were used for drawing 8 to 9 milliliters of peripheral blood. The data were obtained in a study of regulatory T cells in long-lasting Graves disease. General study points: Accuracy could have been hurt by small sample size. Persistent disease exhibited a predilection for TRBV28, TRBJ1-2 and TRBJ2-5.

Separately, the same data were catalogued under a study of T cells in Graves' hyperthyroidism and ophthalmopathy. That work adds: The primer set for the first-round RT-PCR of the TCR CDR3 was HTBI.

This specimen consisted of peripheral blood mononuclear cells (PBMCs), obtained at new diagnosis, from a patient treated with antithyroid drugs. The TCR was taken from a man younger than 35 with Graves disease. This sequence joins TRBV7-9 and TRBJ1-4; D unresolved. The DNA for the CDR3 is TGTGCCAGCAGCTTAGCCATTAATGAAAAACTGTTTTTT. Residues: CASSLAINEKLFF.